Listed below are T cell receptor beta chains from one sample, sequenced in a study of blood T cell repertoires in COVID-19. This table comes from immunoSEQ multiplex PCR, and its TCRdb copy is limited to in-frame clones, with some not included. This sample has around 250,000 clones; over 80% occur once, and the top ten carry about 1.2%. Sequenced sample: PBMCs or T cells enriched from blood (not recorded which). The receptors come from a human donor in a cohort exposed to, infected with or recovered from COVID-19 (not recorded which). The donor label of this sample is uncertain. Each CDR3 is given with its conserved first and last residue. A D gene is named only where the DNA matches it firmly. Only some rows state a clone size, as once, few, many or a class for expanded clones.

14,NA,TRBV6-2/TRBV6-3,TRBJ2-7,NA,CASSYGQNSYEQYF,TGTGCCAGCAGTTACGGGCAGAACTCCTACGAGCAGTACTTC
14,NA,TRBV19,TRBJ1-5,NA,CASRMARDNQPQHF,TGTGCCAGTAGGATGGCCAGGGACAATCAGCCCCAGCATTTT
14,NA,TRBV9,TRBJ2-7,NA,CASSVGSLTYEQYF,TGTGCCAGCAGCGTAGGTAGCCTGACCTACGAGCAGTACTTC
16,NA,TRBV23-1,TRBJ1-1,NA,CASSQSGGVQNTEAFF,TGCGCCAGCAGTCAATCGGGGGGGGTCCAGAACACTGAAGCTTTCTTT
15,NA,TRBV5-6,TRBJ1-5,TRBD1,CASSLDSGGGQPQHF,TGTGCCAGCAGCTTGGATTCAGGGGGTGGTCAGCCCCAGCATTTT
14,NA,TRBV5-1,TRBJ1-4,NA,CASSMGDFPEKLFF,TGCGCCAGCAGCATGGGGGACTTCCCGGAAAAACTGTTTTTT
15,NA,TRBV18,TRBJ2-1,NA,CASSPGPTGRNEQFF,TGTGCCAGCTCACCGGGCCCCACGGGGAGAAATGAGCAGTTCTTC
15,NA,TRBV7-2,TRBJ1-4,TRBD1,CASSQRSGGNEKLFF,TGTGCCAGCAGCCAGAGATCAGGGGGGAATGAAAAACTGTTTTTT
15,NA,TRBV5-6,TRBJ2-5,TRBD2,CASSLERGAGETQYF,TGTGCCAGCAGCTTGGAGCGGGGGGCCGGTGAGACCCAGTACTTC
16,NA,TRBV4-1,TRBJ2-3,NA,CASSLAADRSADTQYF,TGCGCCAGCAGCCTGGCAGCTGACAGGTCGGCAGATACGCAGTATTTT
13,NA,TRBV7-2,TRBJ2-5,NA,CASSIAGEETQYF,TGTGCCAGCAGCATAGCAGGGGAAGAGACCCAGTACTTC
14,once,TRBV19,TRBJ1-2,TRBD1,CASRQPGTGQSLTF,TGTGCCAGTCGACAACCAGGGACAGGGCAAAGTTTAACCTTC
13,NA,TRBV2,TRBJ1-2,NA,CASSGQKGYGYTF,TGTGCCAGTTCCGGACAGAAAGGCTATGGCTACACCTTC
15,NA,TRBV3-1/TRBV3-2,TRBJ1-1,TRBD1,CASSPFTGGEAEAFF,TGTGCCAGCAGCCCTTTTACAGGGGGCGAAGCTGAAGCTTTCTTT
16,NA,TRBV11-2,TRBJ2-1,NA,CASSFGMLTGLNEQFF,TGTGCCAGCAGCTTTGGTATGCTAACAGGGTTGAATGAGCAGTTCTTC
15,NA,TRBV19,TRBJ2-7,TRBD1,CASRLDRGLSYEQYF,TGTGCCAGTAGGCTGGACAGGGGATTATCCTACGAGCAGTACTTC
15,NA,TRBV6-4,TRBJ2-7,TRBD1,CASSKHLGQGYEQYF,TGTGCCAGCAGCAAACACCTCGGACAGGGCTACGAGCAGTACTTC
15,NA,TRBV7-9,TRBJ1-2,NA,CASSPRQAAPYGYTF,TGTGCCAGCAGCCCGAGACAGGCCGCTCCCTATGGCTACACCTTC
14,NA,TRBV19,TRBJ2-7,NA,CASSADSLSYEQYF,TGTGCCAGTTCCGCGGACAGCCTTTCCTACGAGCAGTACTTC
17,NA,TRBV30,TRBJ2-5,TRBD2,CAWSVSPTSGGQETQYF,TGTGCCTGGAGTGTAAGTCCCACTAGCGGGGGGCAAGAGACCCAGTACTTC
9,NA,TRBV20-1,TRBJ1-2,NA,CSANSGYTF,TGCAGTGCTAACAGTGGCTACACCTTC
12,NA,TRBV29-1,TRBJ2-5,NA,CSVGPPQETQYF,TGCAGCGTTGGGCCCCCCCAAGAGACCCAGTACTTC